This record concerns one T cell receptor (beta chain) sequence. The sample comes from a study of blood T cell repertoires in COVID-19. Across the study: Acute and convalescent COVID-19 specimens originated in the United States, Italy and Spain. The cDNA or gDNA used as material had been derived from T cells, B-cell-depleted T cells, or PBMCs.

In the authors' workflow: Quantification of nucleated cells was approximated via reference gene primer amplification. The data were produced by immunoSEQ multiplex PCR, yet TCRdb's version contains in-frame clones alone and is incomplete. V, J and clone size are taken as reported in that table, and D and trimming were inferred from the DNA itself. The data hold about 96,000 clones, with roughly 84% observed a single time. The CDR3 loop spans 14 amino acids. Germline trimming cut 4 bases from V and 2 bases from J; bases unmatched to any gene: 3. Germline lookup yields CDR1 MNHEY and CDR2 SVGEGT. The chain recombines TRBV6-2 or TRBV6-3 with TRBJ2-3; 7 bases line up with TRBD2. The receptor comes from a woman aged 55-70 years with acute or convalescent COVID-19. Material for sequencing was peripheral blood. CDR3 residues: CASSFGGTTDTQYF. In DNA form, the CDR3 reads TGTGCCAGCAGTTTCGGGGGGACCACAGATACGCAGTATTTT.